This is a list of T cell receptor beta chains from one sample in a study of untreated major depressive disorder. Sequenced by immunoSEQ multiplex PCR; TCRdb stores in-frame clones only, minus some. The data contain approximately 13,000 clones, nearly 95% of them singletons. Specimen: CD4+ T cells from PBMCs. The receptors shown here come from a man younger than 45 with major depressive disorder. Each CDR3 is given with its conserved first and last residue. A D gene is named only where the DNA matches it firmly. Clone size is not always given. Where it is, it says once, few, many or a class for expanded clones.

v_gene	d_gene	abundance	len	j_gene	CDR3aa	CDR3nt
TRBV5-1	TRBD2	-	17	TRBJ2-1	CASSLSGGESSYNEQFF	TGCGCCAGCAGCTTGTCCGGGGGGGAGAGCTCCTACAATGAGCAGTTCTTC
TRBV2	-	once	12	TRBJ1-1	CASRGSGTEAFF	TGTGCCAGCAGGGGTAGTGGCACTGAAGCTTTCTTT
TRBV6-5	-	-	15	TRBJ1-5	CASSRLDRVDQPQHF	TGTGCCAGCAGTCGACTGGATAGGGTGGATCAGCCCCAGCATTTT
TRBV2	-	-	14	TRBJ2-2	CASSRGLNTGELFF	TGTGCCAGCAGTCGTGGGCTGAACACCGGGGAGCTGTTTTTT
TRBV6-1	-	-	12	TRBJ2-2	CASRTGTGELFF	TGTGCCAGCAGAACAGGCACCGGGGAGCTGTTTTTT
TRBV11-2	-	-	13	TRBJ2-1	CASSLQVYNEQFF	TGTGCCAGCAGCCTTCAGGTTTACAATGAGCAGTTCTTC
TRBV30	-	-	11	TRBJ2-7	CAWSVFHEQYF	TGTGCCTGGAGTGTGTTCCACGAGCAGTACTTC
TRBV11-2	-	-	14	TRBJ2-2	CASSLALVTGELFF	TGTGCCAGCAGCTTAGCCCTGGTTACCGGGGAGCTGTTTTTT
TRBV27	TRBD2	-	16	TRBJ2-3	CASSLGLAGITDTQYF	TGTGCCAGCAGTCTGGGACTAGCGGGGATCACAGATACGCAGTATTTT
TRBV6-1	TRBD2	-	16	TRBJ2-1	CASSVRGGPSYNEQFF	TGTGCCAGCAGTGTCCGCGGGGGGCCCTCCTACAATGAGCAGTTCTTC
TRBV6-5	TRBD1	-	14	TRBJ1-6	CASSEPGQGSPLHF	TGTGCCAGCAGTGAGCCGGGACAGGGGTCACCCCTCCACTTT
TRBV6-1	-	-	12	TRBJ1-1	CASRGGWTEAFF	TGTGCCAGCAGGGGAGGGTGGACTGAAGCTTTCTTT
TRBV5-5	-	-	15	TRBJ2-1	CASSLDVGDYNEQFF	TGTGCCAGCAGCTTGGATGTTGGGGATTACAATGAGCAGTTCTTC
TRBV2	-	-	13	TRBJ1-1	CASILGGGSEAFF	TGTGCCAGCATTCTCGGGGGAGGCTCTGAAGCTTTCTTT
TRBV6-5	TRBD1	-	13	TRBJ1-1	CASSAGQDTEAFF	TGTGCCAGCAGTGCGGGACAGGACACTGAAGCTTTCTTT
TRBV7-6	-	-	13	TRBJ1-2	CASTMGHLTGYTF	TGTGCCAGCACTATGGGCCATCTAACTGGCTACACCTTC
TRBV6-1	-	-	17	TRBJ1-5	CASSEILGGFGNQPQHF	TGTGCCAGCAGTGAAATCTTGGGGGGCTTCGGAAATCAGCCCCAGCATTTT
TRBV10-3	TRBD1	-	16	TRBJ2-1	CAISEPGQGAMNEQFF	TGTGCCATCAGTGAGCCGGGACAGGGGGCCATGAATGAGCAGTTCTTC
TRBV28	-	-	15	TRBJ2-3	CASSSPGRMRYTQYF	TGTGCCAGCAGTTCACCGGGACGAATGAGATACACGCAGTATTTT
TRBV27	TRBD2	-	16	TRBJ2-5	CASSSTSGWKGETQYF	TGTGCCAGCAGTTCGACTAGCGGGTGGAAGGGGGAGACCCAGTACTTC
TRBV9	-	-	14	TRBJ1-2	CASSVGSANYGYTF	TGTGCCAGCAGCGTAGGCTCAGCTAACTATGGCTACACCTTC
TRBV6-1	TRBD1	once	14	TRBJ1-2	CASSESVTGDRYTF	TGTGCCAGCAGTGAATCTGTGACAGGGGATCGCTACACCTTC
TRBV7-2	-	-	15	TRBJ2-3	CASSRGLLVWDTQYF	TGTGCCAGCAGCCGGGGACTCCTCGTCTGGGATACGCAGTATTTT
TRBV18	TRBD1	once	15	TRBJ1-2	CASSPPRQGAGGYTF	TGTGCCAGCTCACCACCGAGACAGGGGGCTGGGGGCTACACCTTC
TRBV4-2	-	-	16	TRBJ2-7	CASSQDPARSTYEQYF	TGTGCCAGCAGCCAAGATCCCGCCAGATCTACCTACGAGCAGTACTTC
TRBV6-5	TRBD1	-	14	TRBJ2-5	CASSQGALGETQYF	TGTGCCAGCAGTCAGGGGGCGCTGGGAGAGACCCAGTACTTC
TRBV7-9	TRBD2	-	16	TRBJ2-1	CASSLGLAAGYNEQFF	TGTGCCAGCAGCTTAGGTCTAGCGGCCGGATACAATGAGCAGTTCTTC
TRBV5-1	TRBD1	-	16	TRBJ2-5	CASSLEYQGAWETQYF	TGCGCCAGCAGCTTGGAGTACCAGGGGGCCTGGGAGACCCAGTACTTC
TRBV5-4	-	once	14	TRBJ1-6	CASGSSGSHSPLHF	TGTGCCAGCGGTTCGTCGGGAAGTCATTCACCCCTCCACTTT
TRBV5-1	-	-	15	TRBJ2-1	CASSSVGESYNEQFF	TGCGCCAGCAGCTCGGTGGGGGAAAGCTACAATGAGCAGTTCTTC
TRBV6-5	TRBD1	-	15	TRBJ2-1	CASSYSGTADNEQFF	TGTGCCAGCAGTTACTCGGGGACAGCCGACAATGAGCAGTTCTTC
TRBV5-4	-	once	13	TRBJ1-1	CATLQELNTEAFF	TGTGCCACCTTACAGGAATTGAACACTGAAGCTTTCTTT
TRBV7-2	-	-	13	TRBJ1-6	CASSQDRHSPLHF	TGTGCCAGCAGCCAAGATAGGCATTCACCCCTCCACTTT
TRBV28	-	-	12	TRBJ1-5	CASRRGSQPQHF	TGTGCCAGCAGACGGGGGTCTCAGCCCCAGCATTTT
TRBV14	-	-	15	TRBJ2-5	CASSQDPAHTRPQYF	TGTGCCAGCAGCCAAGATCCCGCCCACACCAGGCCCCAGTACTTC
TRBV5-1	-	once	14	TRBJ2-2	CASSLGGNTGELFF	TGCGCCAGCAGCTTGGGGGGTAACACCGGGGAGCTGTTTTTT
TRBV7-9	-	-	15	TRBJ1-1	CASSPRVGRRTEAFF	TGTGCCAGCAGCCCCAGAGTGGGGCGGAGAACTGAAGCTTTCTTT